The following is a T cell receptor (beta chain) sequence with its context. CDR3 length: 13 amino acids. The germline CDR1 and CDR2 sequences are LNHDA and SQIVND (reference sequence). V was clipped by 2 bases and J by 4 bases, with 8 bases between them. Here immunoSEQ multiplex PCR was the method, and the copy in TCRdb shows in-frame clones only, minus some. The repertoire holds 30,000 or so clones, about 91% seen once, with around 0.72% in the top ten. The sample originates from a study of T cell changes during pregnancy in multiple sclerosis. The material sequenced was CD4+ T cells from peripheral blood mononuclear cells, taken in the second trimester of pregnancy. This chain connects TRBV19 to TRBJ2-5; no firm D call. The clonotype was recovered from a female donor with multiple sclerosis, enrolled in a pregnancy study. The CDR3 nucleotides are TGTGCCAGTAGTATACCCCCTCTAGAGACCCAGTACTTC. Encoded protein: CASSIPPLETQYF.